This T cell receptor (beta chain) derives from a study of T cell repertoires in cytomegalovirus infection. Findings and caveats of the study: HLA-C-restricted TCR beta clonotypes specific for CMV led the ex vivo response.

In TCRdb, the reads were re-called with MiXCR into one record per CDR3 protein. The profile shows hundreds of thousands of distinct CDR3 sequences, over 15% of them singletons. The V end was cut by 6 bases, the J end by 7 bases, with 28 bases between. The germline CDR1 and CDR2 sequences are MDHEN and SYDVKM. This CDR3 is built from 17 residues. Details on this clonotype: Antigen specificity is unknown.

The genes are TRBV28 and TRBJ2-7, with D unclear. The receptor comes from a human donor in good health (CMV status not recorded). Some clones in this sample may be carry-over from other donors' samples. The sample taken for sequencing was PBMCs. The CDR3, as DNA: TGTGCCAGCAGCCCGTACTCTTCCTACGCCTTGGTCGGGGAGCAGTACTTC. This encodes CASSPYSSYALVGEQYF.